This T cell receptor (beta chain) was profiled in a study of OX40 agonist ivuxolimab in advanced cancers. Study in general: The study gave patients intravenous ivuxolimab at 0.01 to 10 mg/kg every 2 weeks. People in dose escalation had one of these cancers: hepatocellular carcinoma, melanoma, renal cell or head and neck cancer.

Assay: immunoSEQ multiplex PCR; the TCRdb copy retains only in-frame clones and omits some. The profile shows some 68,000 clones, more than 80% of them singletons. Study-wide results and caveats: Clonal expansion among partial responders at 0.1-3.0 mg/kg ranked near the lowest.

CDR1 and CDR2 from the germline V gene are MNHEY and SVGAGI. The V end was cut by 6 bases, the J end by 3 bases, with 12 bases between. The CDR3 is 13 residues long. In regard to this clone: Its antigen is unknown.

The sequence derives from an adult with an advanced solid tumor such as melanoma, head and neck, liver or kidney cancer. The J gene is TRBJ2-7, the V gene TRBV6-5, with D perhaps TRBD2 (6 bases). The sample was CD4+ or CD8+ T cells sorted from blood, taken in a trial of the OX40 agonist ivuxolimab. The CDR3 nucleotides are TGTGCCAGCAGACCACACGGGGGCTACGAGCAGTACTTC. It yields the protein CASRPHGGYEQYF.